The rows below give T cell receptor beta chains drawn from one sample of a study of blood T cell repertoires in COVID-19. Using immunoSEQ multiplex PCR, the repertoire was profiled, and TCRdb retains in-frame clones only, with some absent. The sample holds 250,000 or so clones, 80% to 90% seen once. Sequenced input: PBMCs or T cells enriched from blood (not recorded which). The receptors originated from a woman aged 40 to 50 who had been exposed to COVID-19. The CDR3 runs from the conserved cysteine through the conserved F or W. The D gene is left open where the match is weak. Expanded clones are given a class, and other clones once, few, many or no size at all.

TRBV28	NA	TRBJ2-1	NA	TGTGCCAGCGCTCTGGGCAGGTCCCCCCCGGAGCAGTTCTTC	CASALGRSPPEQFF
TRBV1	NA	TRBJ2-7	NA	TGCACCAGCAGCACAGATATCCCCTACGAGCAGTACTTC	CTSSTDIPYEQYF
TRBV24-1	NA	TRBJ2-1	TRBD1	TGTGCCACCAGTGAAGGCAGGGGGTGGACTTTAGATGAGCAGTTCTTC	CATSEGRGWTLDEQFF
TRBV19	NA	TRBJ1-2	NA	TGTGCCAGTAGTATAGGAGGAGGGAACTATGGCTACACCTTC	CASSIGGGNYGYTF
TRBV6-2/TRBV6-3	NA	TRBJ1-4	NA	TGTGCCAGCAGTTACGATGTCGGTGAAAAACTGTTTTTT	CASSYDVGEKLFF
TRBV24-1	NA	TRBJ2-3	NA	TGTGCCACCAGTGATTTGCAGCACAGCCTCACAGATACGCAGTATTTT	CATSDLQHSLTDTQYF
TRBV7-3	once	TRBJ1-6	NA	TGTGCCAGCAGCCCAAATCAGGGTTCACCCCTCCACTTT	CASSPNQGSPLHF
TRBV24-1	once	TRBJ2-3	TRBD1	TGTGCCACCAGTGATTTTCAACAGGGGGATACGCAGTATTTT	CATSDFQQGDTQYF
TRBV6-1	NA	TRBJ2-5	NA	TGTGCCAGCAGTGAACCCTTCGTGAGAGAGACCCAGTACTTC	CASSEPFVRETQYF
TRBV30	NA	TRBJ1-1	NA	TGTGCCTGGAGTGTTCGGTCAACTGAAGCTTTCTTT	CAWSVRSTEAFF
TRBV4-1	NA	TRBJ2-1	NA	TGCGCCAGCAGCCTCCGACAGGTCCCCTACAATGAGCAGTTCTTC	CASSLRQVPYNEQFF
TRBV25-1	NA	TRBJ2-5	NA	TGTGCCAGCAGCCGTGGGGCAGGGGAAGAGACCCAGTACTTC	CASSRGAGEETQYF
TRBV9	NA	TRBJ1-2	TRBD1	TGTGCCAGCAGCCCAGGGACAGGGGGCAACTATGGCTACACCTTC	CASSPGTGGNYGYTF
TRBV19	NA	TRBJ1-2	TRBD1	TGTGCCAGTACCAGGACGGGACAGGGGAACTATGGCTACACCTTC	CASTRTGQGNYGYTF
TRBV4-3	once	TRBJ1-4	NA	TGCGCCAGCAGCCAAGTGGGACTGACGGCTCGAGGGAAACTGTTTTTT	CASSQVGLTARGKLFF
TRBV5-6	NA	TRBJ1-2	TRBD1	TGTGCCAGCAGCTTGGGTGGACAGGGATTCTTCGGCTATGGCTACACCTTC	CASSLGGQGFFGYGYTF
TRBV6-5	NA	TRBJ1-1	TRBD1	TGTGCCAGCAGCGGAGAGGACAGGGGAGTTGGAGCTTTCTTT	CASSGEDRGVGAFF
TRBV11-2	few	TRBJ1-2	NA	TGTGCCAGCAGCTTAGACAGGGGCTATGGCTACACCTTC	CASSLDRGYGYTF